This TCR beta chain comes out of a study of CD8 T cells in Susac syndrome. Trimming removed 4 bases from V and 2 bases from J, with 10 bases in between. The germline V gene encodes CDR1 SQVTM and CDR2 ANQGSEA. The CDR3 length is 13 residues. The authors reverse transcribed 0.5 to 1 ug RNA with random hexamers. TCRdb reanalysed the immunoSEQ multiplex PCR reads using MiXCR and keeps one entry per CDR3 protein. The sample has some 96,000 distinct CDR3 sequences, 95% seen once. The receptor's source is a human donor with Susac syndrome. Sequencing input: CD8+ T cells from PBMCs. The chain employs TRBV29-1 and TRBJ2-3; D is ambiguous. CDR3 loop: CSVGWATTDTQYF. The CDR3 DNA follows: TGCAGCGTTGGTTGGGCTACCACAGATACGCAGTATTTT.